Listed below are T cell receptor beta chains from one sample, sequenced in a study of T cells after yellow fever vaccination. A single record per CDR3 protein comes from TCRdb applying MiXCR to the 5' RACE reads. The repertoire holds approximately 47,000 distinct CDR3 sequences, with 5% to 8% as singletons. The material was PBMCs, either bulk or a sorted T-cell subset (CD4+, CD8+, memory, or dextramer-sorted; not recorded which), obtained 45 days after the yellow fever booster vaccination. Receptors were obtained from a man aged 30-40 years who received the YFV17D yellow fever vaccine. The CDR3 runs from the conserved cysteine through the conserved F or W. A D gene is named only where the DNA matches it firmly. Where a row states a size, it is once, few, many or the class of an expanded clone; other rows omit it.

size,V,J,D,CDR3,DNA
many,TRBV19,TRBJ1-5,TRBD1,CASSRDRNQPQHF,TGTGCCAGTAGTCGGGACAGGAATCAGCCCCAGCATTTT
NA,TRBV30,TRBJ2-5,NA,CAWGVGRETQYF,TGTGCCTGGGGGGTTGGTCGAGAGACCCAGTACTTC
NA,TRBV6-5,TRBJ2-7,TRBD1,CASSYRTGGHEQYF,TGTGCCAGCAGTTATAGGACAGGGGGCCACGAGCAGTACTTC
many,TRBV6-6,TRBJ2-7,NA,CASSAYGSYEQYF,TGTGCCAGCAGCGCTTATGGGAGCTACGAGCAGTACTTC
few,TRBV3-1,TRBJ2-7,TRBD2,CASSPGLAGEGEQYF,TGTGCCAGCAGCCCCGGACTAGCGGGAGAGGGAGAGCAGTACTTC
few,TRBV5-5,TRBJ2-5,NA,CASSQTQETQYF,TGTGCCAGCAGTCAAACTCAAGAGACCCAGTACTTC
few,TRBV20-1,TRBJ2-1,NA,CSASGLALNEQFF,TGCAGTGCTAGTGGGCTAGCGCTTAATGAGCAGTTCTTC
many,TRBV4-2,TRBJ2-5,NA,CASSQGPIQGIETQYF,TGTGCCAGCAGCCAAGGACCTATACAGGGTATTGAGACCCAGTACTTC
many,TRBV18,TRBJ2-5,NA,CASSPSANQETQYF,TGTGCCAGCTCACCATCAGCTAACCAAGAGACCCAGTACTTC
NA,TRBV5-1,TRBJ2-7,TRBD1,CASRDRDRRNSYEQYF,TGCGCCAGCAGAGACAGGGACAGGCGAAACTCCTACGAGCAGTACTTC
many,TRBV20-1,TRBJ2-3,TRBD2,CSAPTPGLVGRDTQYF,TGCAGTGCCCCAACCCCGGGACTAGTAGGTCGCGATACGCAGTATTTT
many,TRBV2,TRBJ2-1,TRBD2,CASRTSGVSRQFF,TGTGCCAGCAGGACTAGCGGGGTCTCGAGGCAGTTCTTC
many,TRBV7-2,TRBJ1-2,NA,CASSPDNYGYTF,TGTGCCAGCAGCCCGGATAACTATGGCTACACCTTC
many,TRBV27,TRBJ1-6,NA,CASRDGLSNSPLHF,TGTGCCAGCCGGGACGGCCTTAGTAATTCACCCCTCCACTTT
many,TRBV5-5,TRBJ2-3,NA,CASSSSTGPGADTQYF,TGTGCCAGCAGCTCCTCGACAGGCCCGGGTGCAGATACGCAGTATTTT
NA,TRBV6-5,TRBJ2-7,NA,CSSSYSSFRTLGGSYEQYF,TGTTCCAGCAGTTACTCGTCCTTTCGGACACTAGGAGGGTCCTACGAGCAGTACTTC
NA,TRBV24-1,TRBJ2-3,TRBD2,CATSGGGLASITDTQYF,TGTGCCACCAGTGGAGGAGGACTAGCGAGTATCACAGATACGCAGTATTTT